This T cell receptor (beta chain) was sequenced for a study of blood T cell repertoires in COVID-19 (TCRdb year 2020). The study in broad terms: The collaborator samples originated in the United States, Italy and Spain and spanned the acute and convalescent phases of COVID-19. The dataset comprised deeply sampled blood TCRbeta repertoires from subjects exposed to, actively infected with, or recovered from COVID-19. Nearly every sample came with metadata listing a de-identified subject ID, COVID-19 status, age in years and sex. Samples were obtained from the ongoing ImmuneRACE study (first 160 participants) and from about 1,300 subjects provided by 6 global collaborators. Where available, HLA class I and class II types were taken from metadata supplied by the sample provider and were not determined by assay-based typing. The material from the prospective study consisted of cDNA or gDNA derived from T cells, B-cell-depleted T cells, or PBMCs. The repertoires were made available in a free public database intended to serve as a resource for research on the immune response to SARS-CoV-2.

CDR3 length: 14 amino acids, cysteine to phenylalanine. Only the CDR3 region is kept as DNA, spanning 42 bases read in frame from base 1. For CDR1 and CDR2, the germline V gene (reference sequence) lists SEHNR and FQNEAQ. The V end loses 1 base and the J end loses 5 bases, and a stretch of 11 bases separates them. Whole blood was collected in K2EDTA tubes by collaborating institutions according to the institutions' own protocols. For TCRbeta analysis, collaborators shipped samples in one of three forms: frozen whole blood, isolated PBMCs, or DNA extracted from either of those sample types. The immunoSEQ Assay, a bias-controlled multiplex PCR, was used to amplify TCRbeta CDR3 regions from genomic DNA. The study's own analysis went as follows. The number of nucleated cells in each sample was estimated from the amplification of reference gene primers within the assay. To quantify the absolute abundance of each unique TCRbeta CDR3 rearrangement, sequence reads were collapsed and filtered. Productive Simpson clonality was computed per sample as the square root of Simpson's diversity index over productive rearrangements. TCRdb stores this immuneACCESS table with in-frame sequences only. Part of the clones is absent; in the studies checked, under half of the shortfall reflects unresolved V genes, and no reason is known for the rest. V and J calls and clone size follow that table, whereas D and trimming were derived from the DNA. Within this sample are approximately 44,000 clones, with approximately 88% of them counted one time only. The ten biggest clones cover roughly 1.4% of the sample.

Overall study results and their limits: The quantity of clinical and demographic metadata differed by source and by participant and was supplied without curation.

Regarding this clone: Its antigen remains undetermined. Per-base qualities were not stored, and no clone one base away is much larger.

The specimen was peripheral blood. This TCR was sampled from a woman in her thirties or forties with acute or convalescent COVID-19. The rearranged segments are TRBV7-9 and TRBJ2-5; the D gene is possibly TRBD1, with 5 bases matching. The sequenced DNA is TGTGCCAGCAGCTTAGTTCAGGGTCCCGAGACCCAGTACTTC. It specifies CASSLVQGPETQYF.